The T cell receptor (beta chain) under discussion was sequenced for a study of T cells in Graves' hyperthyroidism and ophthalmopathy. Points from the study as a whole: It was a median about 6.5 months before onset that the model predicted ophthalmopathy.

The source material, RNA transcripts, was used to amplify TCR beta CDR3 regions. An initial round of RT-PCR targeting the TCR CDR3 relied on the HTBI primer set. TCRdb reprocessed the multiplex PCR reads via MiXCR and lists one record per CDR3 protein. This table holds over 300,000 distinct CDR3 sequences, about an eighth found once. Not enrolled were patients with uncontrolled infection, other autoimmune disease, pregnancy or lactation. Germline values: CDR1 MDHEN, CDR2 SYDVKM. The V segment lost 0 bases and the J segment 2 bases; nucleotides outside the gene matches: 2. The CDR3 contains 15 residues. This clonotype showed up many times. Its antigen is unknown.

The sample taken for sequencing was blood. The TCR originated in a woman in her forties with Graves' ophthalmopathy. The chain uses TRBV28 and TRBJ1-2; 8 bases are a match to TRBD1. Here the CDR3 DNA reads TGTGCCAGCAGTTTATGGCAGGGGGCAAACTATGGCTACACCTTC. Translating gives CASSLWQGANYGYTF.